This record concerns one TCR beta chain sequence. As originally analysed: Reference gene primers were amplified, and this amplification served to estimate nucleated cell counts. Generated by immunoSEQ multiplex PCR, the TCRdb table keeps only in-frame clones and is missing some. V and J calls and clone size follow that table, whereas D and trimming were derived from the DNA. Of about 160,000 clones listed, just under 95% are singletons. CDR1 is SGHTA, CDR2 FQGNSA, per germline. The trim removed 5 bases at V and 0 bases at J, leaving 7 bases unmatched. The CDR3 has 15 amino acids. The data are from a study of blood T cell repertoires in COVID-19.

Sequenced input: peripheral blood. The chain combines TRBV7-2 with TRBJ2-7; 7 bases are shared with TRBD2. The clonotype was recovered from a woman aged 50 to 60 with acute or convalescent COVID-19. CDR3 DNA: TGTGCCAGCAGCCCCGAGAGGACTAGCTCCTACGAGCAGTACTTC. Translating it yields CASSPERTSSYEQYF. The variable domain in full, with the rest retrieved from reference TRBV7-2 and TRBJ2-7, is GAGVSQSPSNKVTEKGKDVELRCDPISGHTALYWYRQSLGQGLEFLIYFQGNSAPDKSGLPSDRFSAERTGGSVSTLTIQRTQQEDSAVYLCASSPERTSSYEQYFGPGTRLTVT.